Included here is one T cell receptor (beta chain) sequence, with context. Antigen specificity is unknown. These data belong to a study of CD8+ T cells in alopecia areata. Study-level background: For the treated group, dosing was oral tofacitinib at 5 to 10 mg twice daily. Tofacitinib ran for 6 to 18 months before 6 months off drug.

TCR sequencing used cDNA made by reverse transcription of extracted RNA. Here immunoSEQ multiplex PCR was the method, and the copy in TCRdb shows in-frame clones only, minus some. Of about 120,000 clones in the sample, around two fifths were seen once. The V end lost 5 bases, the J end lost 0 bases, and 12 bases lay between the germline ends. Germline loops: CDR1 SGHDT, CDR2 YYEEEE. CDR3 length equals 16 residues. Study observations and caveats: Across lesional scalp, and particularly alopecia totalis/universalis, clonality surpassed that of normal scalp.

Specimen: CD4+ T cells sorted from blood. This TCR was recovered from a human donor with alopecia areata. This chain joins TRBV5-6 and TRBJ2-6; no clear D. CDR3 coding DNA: TGTGCCAGCAGATCCCTAGGAGTCTCTGGGGCCAACGTCCTGACTTTC. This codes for CASRSLGVSGANVLTF.